These 2 T cell receptor beta chains came from one sample sequenced in a study of technical replicates of blood from a handful of donors (dated by TCRdb to between 2016 and 2019). The library relied on the immunoSEQ multiplex PCR assay. TCRdb carries this immuneACCESS record with in-frame sequences only. Its versions omit some clonotypes, under half of them owing to an unresolved V gene in the studies checked, with the rest unexplained. For this sample the table gives some 99,000 clones, of which 95% were detected only once. The ten largest clones represent roughly 0.2% of the sample. The sample was T cells isolated from PBMCs. These receptors came from a human donor in good health.

J is TRBJ2-1 and V is TRBV5-1; the D gene is possibly TRBD2 (6 bases). V gave up 1 base and J gave up 8 bases, with 10 bases separating them. The CDR3 runs 13 residues. CDR1 is SGHRS, CDR2 YFSETQ, per germline. The CDR3 bases are TGCGCCAGCAGCTTGCTCCCGGGAGATGAGCAGTTCTTC. It encodes CASSLLPGDEQFF.

The gene calls are TRBV7-6 and TRBJ1-5; TRBD1 agrees at 7 bases. In germline, CDR1 is SGHVS, CDR2 FNYEAQ. The CDR3 contains 15 residues. With 2 bases clipped from V and 5 bases from J, the junction kept 6 bases outside the gene matches. The CDR3 DNA reads as TGTGCCAGCAGCTTAAGACAGGGACGGGATCAGCCCCAGCATTTT. Translated: CASSLRQGRDQPQHF.